This T cell receptor (beta chain) was sequenced for a study of pediatric ulcerative colitis. Rectal tissue came from one to two pinch biopsies taken at colonoscopy. Clones were read by immunoSEQ multiplex PCR, and TCRdb kept only the in-frame ones, dropping some. Of fewer than 12,000 clones listed, around 82% are singletons. Germline loops: CDR1 SGHTA, CDR2 FQGNSA. Trimming removed 0 bases from V and 0 bases from J; junction bases left unmatched: 3. There are 18 residues in the CDR3. The source is a girl under 18 who was a control in a study of pediatric ulcerative colitis. Sequencing was carried out using gut tissue. The chain uses TRBV7-2 and TRBJ2-7; 15 nucleotides line up with TRBD2. The CDR3 spells CASSLAGTSGGSSYEQYF. CDR3 DNA sequence: TGTGCCAGCAGCTTAGCGGGGACTAGCGGGGGGAGCTCCTACGAGCAGTACTTC.